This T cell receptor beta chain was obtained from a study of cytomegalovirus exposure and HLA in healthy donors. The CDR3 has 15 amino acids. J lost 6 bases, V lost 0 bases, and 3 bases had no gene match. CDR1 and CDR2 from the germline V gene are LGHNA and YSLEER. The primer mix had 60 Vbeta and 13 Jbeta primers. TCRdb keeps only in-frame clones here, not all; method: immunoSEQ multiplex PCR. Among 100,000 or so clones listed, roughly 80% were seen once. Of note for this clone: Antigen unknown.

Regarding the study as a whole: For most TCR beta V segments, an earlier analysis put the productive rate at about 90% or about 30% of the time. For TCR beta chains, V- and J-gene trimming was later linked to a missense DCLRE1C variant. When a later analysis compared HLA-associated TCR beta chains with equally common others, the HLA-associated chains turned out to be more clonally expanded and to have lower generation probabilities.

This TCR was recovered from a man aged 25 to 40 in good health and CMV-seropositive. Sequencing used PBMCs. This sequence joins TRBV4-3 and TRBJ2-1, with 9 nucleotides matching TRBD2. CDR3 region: CASSQDGRGGNEQFF. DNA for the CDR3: TGCGCCAGCAGCCAAGATGGGCGGGGGGGCAATGAGCAGTTCTTC.